This note documents a single T cell receptor (beta chain) sequence. This clonotype was counted between two and nine times. Its antigen is still unknown. The input lacks base qualities; no much larger clone sits a single base away. Ends trimmed: V by 0 bases, J by 9 bases; bases unmatched to a gene: 14. The CDR1 and CDR2 encoded by the germline V gene (reference sequence) are LNHDA and SQIVND. The CDR3 runs 16 residues from the cysteine to the phenylalanine. Only CDR3 DNA is held: 48 bases, read in frame from base 1. This sample stems from a study of T cells in Graves' hyperthyroidism and ophthalmopathy (dated by TCRdb to between 2019 and 2020). As for the study more broadly: Peripheral blood samples were taken at the time of initial diagnosis, prior to any treatment. TCR V-J signatures able to tell the groups apart were searched for in a discovery cohort of 95 or so patients, of whom over 40 had Graves' ophthalmopathy and 57 had stable Graves' hyperthyroidism. Whether ophthalmopathy could be predicted prospectively was tested in an independent validation cohort made up of roughly 20 hyperthyroidism patients plus 17 patients who later progressed to ophthalmopathy. For training and testing, the roughly 93 patients in the discovery cohort were randomly divided in a 7:3 ratio. In several Graves' hyperthyroidism patients, the study also compared T-cell repertoires from thyroid tissue with T-cell repertoires from blood. After sampling, hyperthyroidism patients received methimazole starting at 30 mg daily, and ophthalmopathy patients received high-dose intravenous methylprednisolone. The paper reports TCR Vbeta CDR3 sequencing of more than 120 peripheral blood samples: 40 or so ophthalmopathy, about 75 hyperthyroidism and about 17 progressor patients. Results the study describes overall, beyond this receptor: Blood samples also contained most of the expanded thyroid clonotypes (frequency above 0.001), which suggests that blood repertoires may reflect thyroid immune responses. Ophthalmopathy was separated from stable hyperthyroidism by a 13 V-J signature model, with around 88% sensitivity and 81% to 83% specificity obtained in cross-validation and 80%/75% obtained in testing. No statistical method was used to fix the sample size in advance, and group allocation was not hidden from the investigators. In validation, the model predicted progression to ophthalmopathy with approximately 71% sensitivity and roughly 75% specificity, a median of around 6.6 months before onset.

Stable Graves' hyperthyroidism was defined as no progression to ophthalmopathy during 18 months of follow-up. The hyperthyroidism patients were between 18 and 65 years old and newly diagnosed, with a disease duration of less than 2 months. Exclusion was applied to patients with uncontrolled infections, other autoimmune diseases, pregnancy or lactation. Diagnoses were established on the basis of clinical symptoms, serum thyroxine and TRAb, thyroid ultrasound, and orbital computed tomography. PBMCs were separated from 10 ml of fresh peripheral blood using Ficoll-Paque density gradient centrifugation. Total RNA was extracted using Trizol reagent, and RNA quality was assessed on an Agilent 2100 Bioanalyzer. TCR beta CDR3 regions were amplified from RNA transcripts. The TCR CDR3 was subjected to a first round of RT-PCR using the HTBI primer set and the Qiagen OneStep RT-PCR kit. The libraries were constructed in a second round of multiplex PCR and then size-selected and purified. Libraries were sequenced paired-end with 100 bp reads on an Illumina HiSeq2000. The authors' analysis ran thus. SOAPnuke was used to process the raw data, removing reads that contained adapters or uncalled bases, had a mean Phred below 15, or lacked an exact match to the constant primer or identifier. High-quality paired reads were merged using COPE v1.2.5, and each unique nucleotide sequence was defined as a clonotype. MiTCR v1.1 was used to align the clonotypes against IMGT TRBV, TRBD and TRBJ reference segments. The analysis included only V-J combinations with a frequency above 0.0001, which together covered 98% to 99.2% of the repertoires. The TCS score was defined as the ratio of F50 (clonal expansion) to E x V (chaos), calculated using BLOSUM62-based TCRdist between CDR3 peptides within each V-J. Welch's t-statistics and random forest reduced fewer than 600 V-J features to under 15, which were used in a naive Bayes classifier (R e1071). The public reads were reanalyzed by TCRdb: fastp trimming at Q25, MiXCR alignment, in-frame beta chains only. Each CDR3 protein appears once, grouped with its most common genes and DNA. These V and J calls are TCRdb output, not the study's own analysis. The sample records 350,000 to 400,000 distinct CDR3 sequences, roughly 13% of which are singletons. The top ten clones comprise roughly 9.6% of the sample.

The sequenced sample consisted of blood. Here the chain combines TRBV19 and TRBJ2-7; 7 junctional bases match TRBD2. This TCR was sampled from a woman aged 55 to 70 with Graves' hyperthyroidism. The DNA sequence follows: TGTGCCAGTAGTATAGATCACCTATCCCCACGCGGGGGGCAGTACTTC. Its protein reads: CASSIDHLSPRGGQYF.